Listed below are T cell receptor beta chains from one sample, sequenced in a study of blood T cell repertoires in COVID-19. Repertoires were generated with immunoSEQ multiplex PCR, while TCRdb's copy carries only in-frame clones and drops some. The table includes more than 250,000 clones, more than 85% detected once. The material sequenced was PBMCs or T cells enriched from blood (not recorded which). The origin of the receptors is a young woman who had recovered from COVID-19. Each CDR3 is given with its conserved first and last residue.

length: 15; V: TRBV6-5; CDR3: CASKGDHSINTEAFF
length: 14; V: TRBV7-8; CDR3: CAAPTTGEAFEQYF
length: 14; V: TRBV28; CDR3: CASSFVLAKNIQYF
length: 18; V: TRBV7-2; CDR3: CASSRRKGLAGGPGELFF
length: 14; V: TRBV9; CDR3: CASSVGGQGNTIYF
length: 14; V: TRBV19; CDR3: CASSIDRGRTEAFF
length: 14; V: TRBV25-1; CDR3: CASSEQGIGYEQYF
length: 16; V: TRBV7-2; CDR3: CASSLGSFGFAPEAFF
length: 13; V: TRBV24-1; CDR3: CATSDSREYGYTF
length: 16; V: TRBV28; CDR3: CASSQRGTRDQETQYF
length: 9; V: TRBV20-1; CDR3: CSAQDTQYF
length: 13; V: TRBV5-4; CDR3: CASSLAGNSPLHF
length: 17; V: TRBV21-1; CDR3: CASPSGQGGQAYNEQFF
length: 11; V: TRBV5-6; CDR3: CASSDRVGYTF
length: 14; V: TRBV5-4; CDR3: CASSARGGSYEQYF
length: 14; V: TRBV27; CDR3: CASSVITGTDTQYF
length: 14; V: TRBV27; CDR3: CASSFGTGGYEQYF
length: 13; V: TRBV2; CDR3: CASARDSNQPQHF
length: 14; V: TRBV11-3; CDR3: CASTRPGSDNEQFF
length: 13; V: TRBV15; CDR3: CATSDRENTEAFF
length: 13; V: TRBV2; CDR3: CASRQSGRDGYTF
length: 14; V: TRBV27; CDR3: CASSLYRGKNIQYF
length: 13; V: TRBV4-1; CDR3: CASSQGDLSSLHF
length: 14; V: TRBV25-1; CDR3: CASSAAPGGAEAFF
length: 14; V: TRBV7-8; CDR3: CASSPTWYNSPLHF
length: 12; V: TRBV19; CDR3: CASSHPGEEAFF
length: 18; V: TRBV25-1; CDR3: CASRNIMTFRVYQETQYF
length: 19; V: TRBV5-7; CDR3: CASSAWTGSLHYSTDTQYF
length: 13; V: TRBV7-2; CDR3: CASTLGGVEGYTF
length: 15; V: TRBV27; CDR3: CASTPGTGGNTEAFF
length: 19; V: TRBV27; CDR3: CASSLSRDRGSSYNSPLHF
length: 13; V: TRBV5-4; CDR3: CASSLQGGEKLFF
length: 15; V: TRBV6-5; CDR3: CASSYTPGQGNEQYF
length: 13; V: TRBV15; CDR3: CAREGHSGNTIYF
length: 14; V: TRBV5-5; CDR3: CASSYSGSTDTQYF
length: 13; V: TRBV10-3; CDR3: CAIYAGANTEAFF
length: 14; V: TRBV10-1; CDR3: CASSEGDRNTEAFF
length: 13; V: TRBV6-5; CDR3: CASSSTGNYGYTF
length: 16; V: TRBV28; CDR3: CASSTSRLAGSYEQYF
length: 15; V: TRBV5-4; CDR3: CASSSPGLALDTQYF
length: 16; V: TRBV18; CDR3: CASSPGLARNGGELFF
length: 11; V: TRBV5-6; CDR3: CASSSNNEQFF
length: 15; V: TRBV5-1; CDR3: CASSLSSPVESPLHF
length: 16; V: TRBV5-1; CDR3: CASSLRGTSGSDTQYF
length: 16; V: TRBV11-3; CDR3: CASSLAGRGWGNEQFF
length: 15; V: TRBV6-5; CDR3: CASSTTGTVNSPLHF
length: 15; V: TRBV9; CDR3: CASSVSGALGNEQFF
length: 20; V: TRBV23-1; CDR3: CASSQYSTTRPEGYTDTQYF
length: 16; V: TRBV27; CDR3: CASSRSRSSGGNEQFF
length: 14; V: TRBV5-4; CDR3: CASSQDRGADTQYF
length: 13; V: TRBV29-1; CDR3: CSAGVGGGEKLFF
length: 17; V: TRBV21-1; CDR3: CASSTLGRERTRETQYF
length: 16; V: TRBV10-3; CDR3: CAIAGRGHSGANVLTF